The clone carrying this T cell receptor (beta chain) has a count of ten or more. Its matching antigen is unknown. TCRdb reprocessed the 5' RACE reads with MiXCR, giving one entry per CDR3 protein. The table includes hundreds of thousands of distinct CDR3 sequences, 15% to 20% detected once. Germline CDR1 reads SGDLS; CDR2 reads YYNGEE. The V gene end was trimmed by 9 bases and the J gene end by 1 base; junction bases not matched to a gene: 4. The CDR3 is 14 amino acids. This specimen comes from a study of identical twins. Study-level points and caveats: Beta out-of-frame twin sharing showed a weaker excess.

In addition, the sample was reused for a study of T cells expressing NK-cell markers. From that study: The CD3+CD56-NKG2C+ fraction was also led by these clonotypes in a few donors.

The material sequenced was PBMCs. The chain combines TRBV9 with TRBJ2-2; TRBD2 matches at 9 bases. This sequence was found in a woman aged 18-30 years in good health. The CDR3 spells CATSTSGNTGELFF. In nucleotides, the CDR3 is TGTGCCACCTCGACTAGCGGGAACACCGGGGAGCTGTTTTTT. Drawing the rest from reference TRBV9 and TRBJ2-2, the complete variable domain is DSGVTQTPKHLITATGQRVTLRCSPRSGDLSVYWYQQSLDQGLQFLIQYYNGEERAKGNILERFSAQQFPDLHSELNLSSLELGDSALYFCATSTSGNTGELFFGEGSRLTVL.